This TCR beta chain is from a study of T cell repertoires in cytomegalovirus infection (dated by TCRdb to between 2018 and 2021). Describing the broader study: Donor HLA type was relevant to the analysis, as public TCR beta signatures indicated carriage of CMV infection together with the matching HLA type. Broad study findings and their caveats: Cumulative frequency of public TCR beta family members discriminated carriers of CMV infection plus the relevant HLA type in this cohort and an independent 352-donor cohort. In the ex vivo response, HLA-C-restricted CMV-specific TCR beta clonotypes were dominant, and in two of eight donors the single most frequent clonotype came from this HLA-C-restricted group.

This clonotype was seen repeatedly, ten times or more. Its specific antigen is unknown. Nothing much larger sits one base from this clone, and base qualities are not available. The germline V end is reduced by 7 bases and the J end by 2 bases; junction bases left unmatched: 10. The CDR3 spans 16 residues, from the cysteine through the phenylalanine. This entry keeps only the CDR3 DNA: 48 bases, framed from base 1. The listed sequencing device is Illumina HiSeq 1500. In TCRdb, the public reads were trimmed at Q25 with fastp and aligned with MiXCR, with productive beta chains retained. CDR3 protein duplicates are merged, each entry listing the most common genes and DNA. The sample records 150,000 to 200,000 distinct CDR3 sequences, around 15% of which are singletons. 20% to 30% of the sample is held by the ten biggest clonotypes.

This TCR was recovered from a human donor in good health (CMV status not recorded). Some clones in this sample may be carry-over from other donors' samples. Recombination joined TRBV12-3 or TRBV12-4 with TRBJ2-3, and TRBD2 matches 9 of the central bases. Sequenced input: PBMCs. For the CDR3, the sequence is CASTLWSGGNTDTQYF. The nucleotides are TGTGCCAGCACCCTCTGGAGCGGGGGGAACACAGATACGCAGTATTTT.